The 20 T cell receptor beta chains listed next were all sequenced from one sample in a study of Tregs in tolerant kidney transplant recipients. Clones were read by immunoSEQ multiplex PCR, and TCRdb kept only the in-frame ones, dropping some. In the table there are about 68,000 clones, roughly 89% of which are singletons. The source material was CD4+ T cells from blood. Receptors originate from a human donor in good health.

This clone has a count of ten or more. The chain couples TRBV6-1 to TRBJ2-7; 7 bases are shared with TRBD2. CDR1 MNHNS and CDR2 SASEGT come from the germline V gene. This CDR3 spans 13 amino acids. V shed 8 bases, J shed 4 bases, and the junction held 8 bases outside the gene matches. The CDR3 nucleotides read TGTGCCAGCGGTCTAGCGGCGGGGTACGAGCAGTACTTC. Translated, it gives CASGLAAGYEQYF.

The genes are TRBV2 and TRBJ1-4, with D possibly matching TRBD1 (5 bases). Germline V gene sequence: CDR1 SNHLY, CDR2 FYNNEI. Between the trimmed V and J ends, which lost 7 bases and 3 bases, there was a span of 9 bases. This CDR3 region has 13 residues. The CDR3 DNA reads TGTGCCAGCACGCGAGGGGCTAATGAAAAACTGTTTTTT. It encodes CASTRGANEKLFF. The entire variable domain, with the rest obtained from reference TRBV2 and TRBJ1-4, is as follows: EPEVTQTPSHQVTQMGQEVILRCVPISNHLYFYWYRQILGQKVEFLVSFYNNEISEKSEIFDDQFSVERPDGSNFTLKIRSTKLEDSAMYFCASTRGANEKLFFGSGTQLSVL.

The chain joins TRBV21-1 to TRBJ1-1; the table gives TRBD1 as D, unverified against the DNA. TRBV21-1 is tagged as a pseudogene. This CDR3 has 15 amino acids. The CDR3 sequence is CASSAQQGPNTEAFF. The CDR3 DNA reads as TGTGCCAGCAGCGCCCAACAGGGGCCGAACACTGAAGCTTTCTTT.

The chain uses TRBV5-5 and TRBJ2-7; perhaps TRBD1 as D (6 bases). The V gene lost 4 bases and the J gene lost 1 base, with 15 bases spanning the gap. CDR1 SGHKS and CDR2 YYEKEE come from the germline V gene (reference sequence). The CDR3 contains 15 residues. CDR3 amino acids: CASSPAGTRSYEQYF. As DNA, the CDR3 is TGTGCCAGCAGCCCGGCCGGGACAAGATCCTACGAGCAGTACTTC.

The DNA of the CDR3 is TGTGCCACCAGCCCCCGGACAGGAGTAGGCTATGGCTACACCTTC. It yields the protein CATSPRTGVGYGYTF. This chain uses TRBV15 with TRBJ1-2; 7 bases line up with TRBD1. The V gene's germline CDR1 is LNHNV and CDR2 YYDKDF (reference sequence). The CDR3 consists of 15 residues. Unmatched junction bases numbered 10, after V lost 5 bases and J lost 4 bases.

J is TRBJ2-7 and V is TRBV5-8, with D perhaps TRBD1 or TRBD2 (5 bases each). The V gene lost 3 bases and the J gene lost 3 bases, with 19 bases spanning the gap. The CDR3 runs 16 residues. CDR1 is SGHTS, CDR2 YDEGEE, per germline. The CDR3 DNA is TGTGCCAGCAGCTCGGCCATCCACGGGACCCACTACGAGCAGTACTTC. This sequence encodes CASSSAIHGTHYEQYF.

This clone was detected only once. The chain is built from TRBV2 and TRBJ1-2; D remains unclear. The ends were cut back, 6 bases at V and 1 base at J, with 6 bases in the middle. The germline V gene has CDR1 SNHLY and CDR2 FYNNEI. The CDR3 has 12 amino acids. CDR3 DNA sequence: TGTGCCAGCAGGACGGTTAACTATGGCTACACCTTC. Translated: CASRTVNYGYTF.

The chain employs TRBV5-1 and TRBJ2-2; maybe TRBD2 (7 bases). Germline CDR1 SGHRS, CDR2 YFSETQ. The CDR3 is made up of 15 amino acids. Trimming stripped 6 bases from V and 7 bases from J, with 19 bases between. The CDR3 is CASTLGGARSGELFF. For the CDR3, the DNA is TGCGCCAGCACCCTAGGGGGGGCGCGGAGCGGGGAGCTGTTTTTT.

This clone was detected a few times. Written as DNA, the CDR3 is TGCAGCGTCCTAGGGACAGATCATGGCTACACCTTC. Translation gives CSVLGTDHGYTF. This chain connects TRBV29-1 to TRBJ1-2, with 7 nucleotides matching TRBD1. Germline V gives CDR1 SQVTM, CDR2 ANQGSEA. V gave up 6 bases and J gave up 6 bases; unmatched junction bases: 7. The CDR3 contains 12 residues.

The CDR3 spells CASRKDTEAFF. The CDR3 DNA reads as TGTGCCAGCAGAAAGGACACTGAAGCTTTCTTT. This rearrangement joins TRBV5-5 to TRBJ1-1, with no clear D. The length of the CDR3 is 11 residues. The germline V gene has CDR1 SGHKS and CDR2 YYEKEE (reference sequence). Between the trimmed V and J ends, which lost 5 bases and 3 bases, there was a span of 5 bases.

This chain joins TRBV7-9 and TRBJ2-3; 10 nucleotides match TRBD1. Germline V gene data show CDR1 as SEHNR and CDR2 as FQNEAQ (reference sequence). V gave up 4 bases and J gave up 4 bases; unmatched junction bases: 17. The CDR3 has 19 amino acids. In DNA form, the CDR3 reads TGTGCCAGCAGCTCGACAACCTGGGGACAGGGGAAGAGGCCAGATACGCAGTATTTT. Protein: CASSSTTWGQGKRPDTQYF.

The sample holds one count of this clone. The V call is TRBV20-1, the J call TRBJ2-5; TRBD2 is a possible D gene (5 bases). Germline CDR1 DFQATT, CDR2 SNEGSKA (reference sequence). The CDR3 runs to 11 residues. Trimming cost V 6 bases and J 1 base, with 6 bases left between them. The CDR3 sequence is CSATIQETQYF. In nucleotides, the CDR3 is TGCAGTGCGACTATCCAAGAGACCCAGTACTTC.

This chain uses TRBV7-9 with TRBJ2-7; D might be TRBD1 or TRBD2, each matching 5 bases. Germline V gene sequence: CDR1 SEHNR, CDR2 FQNEAQ (reference sequence). CDR3 length equals 15 residues. V lost 1 base and J lost 3, with 13 bases in between. This CDR3 is CASSLDTGRGYEQYF. CDR3 coding DNA: TGTGCCAGCAGCTTAGATACAGGACGGGGCTACGAGCAGTACTTC.

The rearrangement uses TRBV7-2 and TRBJ2-1; tentatively, D is TRBD1 (5 bases). The CDR3 totals 13 residues. Trimming took off 0 bases at V and 5 bases at J, with 5 bases between the two ends. Per germline, CDR1 SGHTA and CDR2 FQGNSA. CDR3 in amino acids: CASSLAGDNEQFF. CDR3 DNA sequence: TGTGCCAGCAGCTTAGCAGGGGACAATGAGCAGTTCTTC.

This clone was seen once. The rearrangement joins TRBV19 to TRBJ2-5, with D hard to call. CDR1 LNHDA and CDR2 SQIVND come from the germline V gene (reference sequence). The CDR3 is 11 amino acids. Trimming cost V 7 bases and J 5 bases, with 8 bases left between them. The CDR3 DNA reads TGTGCCAGTATGGTCGGGGAGACCCAGTACTTC. It translates to CASMVGETQYF.

The chain recombines TRBV7-3 with TRBJ2-2; 8 bases align to TRBD2. From germline, CDR1 is SGHTA and CDR2 FQGTGA. This CDR3 contains 17 residues. V gave up 1 base and J gave up 7 bases; unmatched junction bases: 11. CDR3 sequence (DNA): TGTGCCAGCAGCTTAATAGCGGCTAGCGGGTCCAGCGGGGAGCTGTTTTTT. Protein product: CASSLIAASGSSGELFF.

This clone has only one observation. The V gene is TRBV28, the J gene TRBJ1-5; 9 bases map to TRBD1. CDR1 and CDR2 from the germline V gene are MDHEN and SYDVKM. This CDR3 has 14 residues. V gave up 5 bases and J gave up 6 bases; unmatched junction bases: 5. The CDR3 DNA follows: TGTGCCAGCAGTGAACAGGGGGCAGGTCAGCCCCAGCATTTT. This translates into CASSEQGAGQPQHF.

V is TRBV9 and J is TRBJ2-3, with D perhaps matching TRBD2 (6 bases). Germline values: CDR1 SGDLS, CDR2 YYNGEE. This CDR3 is built from 15 residues. V lost 2 bases and J 6 bases, leaving 16 bases between the germline ends. CDR3: CASSVSAGPWDTQYF. In DNA, the CDR3 is TGTGCCAGCAGCGTTTCCGCGGGGCCTTGGGATACGCAGTATTTT.

The rearrangement uses TRBV6-1 and TRBJ2-4; 7 bases fit TRBD2. The CDR3 is 14 amino acids. Germline V CDR1 and CDR2: MNHNS, SASEGT. V lost 1 base and J lost 6; bases outside the gene matches: 3. The CDR3 DNA reads TGTGCCAGCAGTGAAGTCGCTAGCGGAAACATTCAGTACTTC. Translating gives CASSEVASGNIQYF.

V and J are TRBV19 and TRBJ1-2; a weak D match, TRBD1 (6 bases). V gave up 8 bases and J gave up 4 bases, with 26 bases separating them. Germline CDR1 and CDR2: LNHDA and SQIVND (reference sequence). The CDR3 totals 17 residues. CDR3 nucleotide sequence: TGTGCCAGTTTGGGACGTTCTCGGACAGATTCTGTCTATGGCTACACCTTC. Translating gives CASLGRSRTDSVYGYTF.